Below are 15 T cell receptor beta chains sequenced from a single sample in a study of shared clonotypes between healthy human individuals. Here immunoSEQ multiplex PCR was the method, and the copy in TCRdb shows in-frame clones only, minus some. The repertoire consists of fewer than 3 million clones, with 85% to 95% occurring once and the leading ten covering approximately 0.41%. The sequenced sample was naive CD4+ T cells from PBMCs. The subset: CD45RA+ positively selected. All receptors derive from a man younger than 35 in good health. Some clones in this sample may be carry-over from other donors' samples.

This sequence joins TRBV5-4 and TRBJ2-2, with 9 bases identical to TRBD2. CDR1 is SGHNT, CDR2 YYREEE, per germline (reference sequence). J lost 5 bases, V lost 1 base, and 9 bases had no gene match. This CDR3 has 17 amino acids. The CDR3 sequence is CASSLPASGKSTGELFF. CDR3 bases: TGTGCCAGCAGCTTGCCGGCTAGCGGGAAGTCAACCGGGGAGCTGTTTTTT.

The V gene is TRBV29-1, the J gene TRBJ2-1; D is perhaps TRBD1 (5 bases). The germline CDR1 and CDR2 sequences are SQVTM and ANQGSEA. Trimming took 5 bases from V and 10 from J, leaving 18 bases between them. This CDR3 spans 13 amino acids. The CDR3 is CSVPRQGWGEQFF. As DNA, the CDR3 is TGCAGCGTTCCCAGGCAGGGTTGGGGAGAGCAGTTCTTC.

The V and J genes are TRBV19 and TRBJ2-7; 8 positions match TRBD1. V lost 2 bases and J lost 5; bases outside the gene matches: 5. CDR3 length: 14 amino acids. Germline V CDR1 and CDR2: LNHDA, SQIVND (reference sequence). The DNA of the CDR3 is TGTGCCAGTAGTATAAACGGACAGGGTGACGAGCAGTACTTC. Encoded protein: CASSINGQGDEQYF.

The chain couples TRBV5-1 to TRBJ1-6, with D tentatively TRBD1 (6 bases). The germline V gene has CDR1 SGHRS and CDR2 YFSETQ. The CDR3 totals 16 residues. V lost 3 bases and J 8 bases, leaving 18 bases between the germline ends. CDR3 protein: CASSWGPSRRDSPLHF. CDR3 coding DNA: TGCGCCAGCAGCTGGGGGCCCTCGCGGCGGGATTCACCCCTCCACTTT.

The chain is built from TRBV18 and TRBJ1-4, with D possibly being TRBD1 (5 bases). Trimming shortened V by 2 bases and J by 6 bases, and 13 bases separated the two germline ends. Germline CDR1 KGHSH, CDR2 LQKENI. This CDR3 contains 15 residues. This chain's CDR3 is CASSPYGGVDEKLFF. In nucleotides, the CDR3 is TGTGCCAGCTCACCATATGGAGGGGTGGATGAAAAACTGTTTTTT.

The chain combines TRBV5-1 with TRBJ2-1; D possibly matches TRBD1 or TRBD2 (5 bases each). Trimming removed 3 bases at V and 2 bases at J, with 15 bases between. The CDR3 sequence is 16 residues long. Germline V gene data show CDR1 as SGHRS and CDR2 as YFSETQ. This CDR3 is CASSSLGLGAYNEQFF. The DNA for the CDR3 is TGCGCCAGCAGCTCCCTTGGTCTGGGGGCCTACAATGAGCAGTTCTTC.

The gene calls are TRBV7-2 and TRBJ2-1; a possible D gene is TRBD2 (6 bases). This CDR3 comprises 15 residues. CDR1 and CDR2 from the germline V gene are SGHTA and FQGNSA. The V gene lost 2 bases and the J gene lost 4 bases, with 12 bases spanning the gap. For the CDR3, the DNA is TGTGCCAGCAGCTTACGGGACTCGCTGTACAATGAGCAGTTCTTC. The encoded protein is CASSLRDSLYNEQFF.

CDR3 coding DNA: TGTGCCAGCAGCGGTGGCCTGAGACAAGAGACCCAGTACTTC. Protein product: CASSGGLRQETQYF. J is TRBJ2-5 and V is TRBV5-4; no clear D. Germline loops: CDR1 SGHNT, CDR2 YYREEE (reference sequence). CDR3 length: 14 amino acids. Trimming stripped 4 bases from V and 2 bases from J, with 12 bases between.

This clone was seen a single time. This chain links TRBV5-1 with TRBJ2-3; no definite D call. The ends were cut back, 7 bases at V and 3 bases at J, with 9 bases in the middle. This CDR3 is built from 12 residues. Germline V gives CDR1 SGHRS, CDR2 YFSETQ. CDR3 DNA: TGCGCCAGCGCCCTTACGACAGATACGCAGTATTTT. Residues: CASALTTDTQYF.

The chain uses TRBV28 and TRBJ2-6; possibly TRBD1 for D (6 bases). This CDR3 comprises 15 residues. V lost 5 bases, J lost 4 bases, and 12 bases lay in between. The germline gives CDR1 MDHEN, CDR2 SYDVKM. The chain's CDR3 is CASSVVGAGANVLTF. CDR3 nucleotides: TGTGCCAGCAGTGTCGTGGGGGCCGGGGCCAACGTCCTGACTTTC.

In regard to this clone: Other nucleotide sequences from this sample produce the same CDR3. The chain couples TRBV27 to TRBJ1-5; possibly TRBD1 for D (5 bases). The CDR3 runs 14 residues. CDR1 is MNHEY and CDR2 is SMNVEV in the germline V gene (reference sequence). Trimming removed 2 bases from V and 2 bases from J, with 7 bases in between. CDR3 sequence (DNA): TGTGCCAGCAGTTTACAGGGCGGCAATCAGCCCCAGCATTTT. This sequence encodes CASSLQGGNQPQHF.

This rearrangement joins TRBV19 to TRBJ2-7; 9 bases line up with TRBD1. The CDR3 loop spans 15 amino acids. Germline V gene sequence: CDR1 LNHDA, CDR2 SQIVND (reference sequence). Trimming removed 3 bases from V and 2 bases from J; junction bases left unmatched: 5. CDR3 nucleotide sequence: TGTGCCAGTAGTATTTTGGGGACAGGGACCTACGAGCAGTACTTC. Its translation: CASSILGTGTYEQYF.

This chain joins TRBV25-1 and TRBJ2-1; unclear D gene. CDR1 and CDR2 from the germline V gene are MGHDK and SYGVNS. The CDR3 extends over 14 amino acids. V lost 3 bases and J 5 bases, leaving 11 bases between the germline ends. The chain's CDR3 is CASSDPRYDNEQFF. CDR3 DNA: TGTGCCAGCAGTGATCCTAGGTACGACAATGAGCAGTTCTTC.

V usage is TRBV27 and J usage is TRBJ2-1; weak D call: TRBD2 (5 bases). V was shortened by 2 bases and J by 0 bases, with 14 bases between the two germline ends. The germline gives CDR1 MNHEY, CDR2 SMNVEV (reference sequence). The CDR3 has 17 residues. The CDR3 reads CASSLGRVSISYNEQFF. The DNA for the CDR3 is TGTGCCAGCAGTTTAGGGCGGGTCTCCATCTCCTACAATGAGCAGTTCTTC.

The chain is built from TRBV4-3 and TRBJ2-1; D not resolved. Germline CDR1 reads LGHNA; CDR2 reads YSLEER. The V and J ends lost 0 bases and 5 bases respectively, with 17 bases between them. There are 17 residues in the CDR3. The DNA of the CDR3 is TGCGCCAGCAGCCAAGAGCGGTCGCTCCCTGGGGACAATGAGCAGTTCTTC. Translated: CASSQERSLPGDNEQFF.